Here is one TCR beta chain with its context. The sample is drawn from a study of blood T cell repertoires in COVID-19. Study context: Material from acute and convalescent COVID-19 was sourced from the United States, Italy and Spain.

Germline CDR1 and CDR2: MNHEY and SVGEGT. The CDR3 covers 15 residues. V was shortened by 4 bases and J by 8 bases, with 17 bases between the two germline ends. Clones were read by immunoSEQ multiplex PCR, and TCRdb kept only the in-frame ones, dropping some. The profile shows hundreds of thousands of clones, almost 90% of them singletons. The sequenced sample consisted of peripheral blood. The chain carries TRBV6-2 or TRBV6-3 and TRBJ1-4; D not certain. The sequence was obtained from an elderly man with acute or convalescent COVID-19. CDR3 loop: CASSWNSQPEEKLFF. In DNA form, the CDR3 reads TGTGCCAGCAGTTGGAACAGCCAACCTGAGGAAAAACTGTTTTTT.